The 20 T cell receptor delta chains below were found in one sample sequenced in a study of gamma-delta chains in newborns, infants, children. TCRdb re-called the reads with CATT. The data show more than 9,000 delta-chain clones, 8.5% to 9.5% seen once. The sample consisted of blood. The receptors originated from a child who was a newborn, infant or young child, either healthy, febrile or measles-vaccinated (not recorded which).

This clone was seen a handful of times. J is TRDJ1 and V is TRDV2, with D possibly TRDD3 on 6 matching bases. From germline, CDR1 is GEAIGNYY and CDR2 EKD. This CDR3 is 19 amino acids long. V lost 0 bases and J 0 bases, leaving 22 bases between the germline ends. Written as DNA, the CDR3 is TGTGCCTGTGACACCATCGTGGGGATTCTGAAGGATAACACCGATAAACTCATCTTT. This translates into CACDTIVGILKDNTDKLIF.

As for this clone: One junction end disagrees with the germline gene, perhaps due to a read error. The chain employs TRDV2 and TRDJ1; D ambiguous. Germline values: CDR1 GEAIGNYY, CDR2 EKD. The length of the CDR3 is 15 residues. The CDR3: CACEGLIRRTDRLIF. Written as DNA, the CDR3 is TGTGCCTGTGAGGGGCTGATTAGGCGGACCGATAGACTCATCTTT.

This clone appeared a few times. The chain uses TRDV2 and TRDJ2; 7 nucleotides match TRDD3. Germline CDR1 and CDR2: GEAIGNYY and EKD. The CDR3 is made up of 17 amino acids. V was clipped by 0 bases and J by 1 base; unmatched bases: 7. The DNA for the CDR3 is TGTGCCTGTGACACCGTACTGGGGATGGGTTTGACAGCACAACTCTTCTTT. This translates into CACDTVLGMGLTAQLFF.

The CDR3 loop reads CACDTLGYPSSWDTRQMFF. Here the CDR3 DNA reads TGTGCCTGTGACACCCTGGGATACCCTAGCTCCTGGGACACCCGACAGATGTTTTTC. The chain couples TRDV2 to TRDJ3; 7 bases fit TRDD3. Germline V gives CDR1 GEAIGNYY, CDR2 EKD. This CDR3 has 19 residues. Germline trimming cut 0 bases from V and 0 bases from J; bases unmatched to any gene: 7.

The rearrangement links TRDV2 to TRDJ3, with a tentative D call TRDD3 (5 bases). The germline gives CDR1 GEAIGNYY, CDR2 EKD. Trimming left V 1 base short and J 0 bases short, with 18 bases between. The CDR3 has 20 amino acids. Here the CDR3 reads CACDTIPTYQSSWDTRQMFF. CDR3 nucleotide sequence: TGTGCCTGTGACACGATACCGACATACCAAAGCTCCTGGGACACCCGACAGATGTTTTTC.

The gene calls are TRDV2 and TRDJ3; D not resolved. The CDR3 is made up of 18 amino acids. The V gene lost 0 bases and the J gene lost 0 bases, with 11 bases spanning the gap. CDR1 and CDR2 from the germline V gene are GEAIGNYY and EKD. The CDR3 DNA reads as TGTGCCTGTGACACCGGTACGGCAAGCTCCTGGGACACCCGACAGATGTTTTTC. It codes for CACDTGTASSWDTRQMFF.

The chain's CDR3 is CACDTPDPGSSWDTRQMFF. The DNA of the CDR3 is TGTGCCTGTGACACGCCGGACCCCGGAAGCTCCTGGGACACCCGACAGATGTTTTTC. The chain couples TRDV2 to TRDJ3, with D unclear. Germline V gene lookup returns CDR1 GEAIGNYY and CDR2 EKD. V was clipped by 1 base and J by 0 bases, with 15 bases between them. The CDR3 extends over 19 amino acids.

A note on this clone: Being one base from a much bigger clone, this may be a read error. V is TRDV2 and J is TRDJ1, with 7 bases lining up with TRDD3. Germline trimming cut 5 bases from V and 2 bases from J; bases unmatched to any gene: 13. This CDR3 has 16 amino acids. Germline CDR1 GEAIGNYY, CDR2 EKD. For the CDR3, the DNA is TGTGCCTGTGGCACGGTTGGGGGAAGCTGGACCGATAAACTCATCTTT. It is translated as CACGTVGGSWTDKLIF.

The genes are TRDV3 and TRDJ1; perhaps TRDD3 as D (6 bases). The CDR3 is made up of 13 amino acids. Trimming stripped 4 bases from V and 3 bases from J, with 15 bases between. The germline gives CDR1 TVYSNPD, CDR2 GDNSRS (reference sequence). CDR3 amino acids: CASYYPGADKLIF. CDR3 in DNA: TGTGCCTCGTACTATCCTGGGGCCGATAAACTCATCTTT.

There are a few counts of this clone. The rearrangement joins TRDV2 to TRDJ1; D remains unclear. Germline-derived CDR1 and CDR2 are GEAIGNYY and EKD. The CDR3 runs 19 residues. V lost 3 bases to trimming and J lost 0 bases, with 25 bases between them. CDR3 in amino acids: CACDPLRRAEGPYTDKLIF. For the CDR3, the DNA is TGTGCCTGTGACCCGCTACGGAGGGCTGAGGGACCGTACACCGATAAACTCATCTTT.

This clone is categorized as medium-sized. The DNA of the CDR3 is TGTGCCTGTGATTCTATGGTGCTGGGGGCCGTCGATAAACTCATCTTT. Residues: CACDSMVLGAVDKLIF. The V call is TRDV2, the J call TRDJ1, with TRDD3 identical over 7 bases. V was clipped by 4 bases and J by 4 bases; unmatched bases: 14. The CDR3 has 16 amino acids. Germline loops: CDR1 GEAIGNYY, CDR2 EKD.

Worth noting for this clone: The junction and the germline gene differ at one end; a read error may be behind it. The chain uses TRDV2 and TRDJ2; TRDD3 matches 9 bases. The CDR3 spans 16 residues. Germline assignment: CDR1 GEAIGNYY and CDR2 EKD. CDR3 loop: CACDTLLGEMTAQPFF. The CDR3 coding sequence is TGTGCCTGTGACACCCTACTGGGGGAGATGACAGCACAACCCTTCTTT.

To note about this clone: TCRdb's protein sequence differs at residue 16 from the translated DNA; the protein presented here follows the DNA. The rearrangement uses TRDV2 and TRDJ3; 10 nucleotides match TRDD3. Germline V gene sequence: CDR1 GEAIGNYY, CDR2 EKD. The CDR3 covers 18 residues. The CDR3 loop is CACDTGGYRSWDTRQTFF. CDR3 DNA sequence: TGTGCCTGTGACACTGGGGGATACCGCTCCTGGGACACCCGACAGACGTTTTTC.

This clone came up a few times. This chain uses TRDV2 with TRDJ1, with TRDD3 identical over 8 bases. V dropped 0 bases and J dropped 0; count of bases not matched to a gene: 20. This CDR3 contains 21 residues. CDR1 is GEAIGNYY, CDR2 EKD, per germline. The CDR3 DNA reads TGTGCCTGTGACACCGCAGTAGTGGGGGATGCTCCTCAAGGGTACACCGATAAACTCATCTTT. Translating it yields CACDTAVVGDAPQGYTDKLIF.

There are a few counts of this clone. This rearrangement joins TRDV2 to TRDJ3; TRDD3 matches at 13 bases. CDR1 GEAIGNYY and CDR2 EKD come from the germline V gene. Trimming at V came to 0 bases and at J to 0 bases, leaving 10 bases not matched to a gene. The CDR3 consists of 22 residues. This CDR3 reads CACDTMRTGGYGSSWDTRQMFF. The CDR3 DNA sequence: TGTGCCTGTGACACCATGAGGACTGGGGGATACGGATCCTCCTGGGACACCCGACAGATGTTTTTC.

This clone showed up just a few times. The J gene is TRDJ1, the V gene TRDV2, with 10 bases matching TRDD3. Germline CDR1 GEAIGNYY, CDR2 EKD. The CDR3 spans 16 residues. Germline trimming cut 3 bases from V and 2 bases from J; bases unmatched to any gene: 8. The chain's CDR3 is CACDVLGDVGTDKLIF. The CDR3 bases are TGTGCCTGTGACGTACTGGGGGATGTGGGGACCGATAAACTCATCTTT.

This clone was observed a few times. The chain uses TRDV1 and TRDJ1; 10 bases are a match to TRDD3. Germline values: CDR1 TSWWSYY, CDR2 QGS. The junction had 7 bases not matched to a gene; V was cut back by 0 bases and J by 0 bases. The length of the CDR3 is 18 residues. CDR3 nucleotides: TGTGCTCTTGGGGAACTAATCCCTGGGGGATATCACACCGATAAACTCATCTTT. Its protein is CALGELIPGGYHTDKLIF.

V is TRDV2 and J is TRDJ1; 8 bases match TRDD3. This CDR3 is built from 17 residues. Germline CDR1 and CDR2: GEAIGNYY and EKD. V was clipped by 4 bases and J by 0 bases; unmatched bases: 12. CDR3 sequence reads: CACEGLGVKRDTDKLIF. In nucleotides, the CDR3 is TGTGCCTGTGAAGGACTGGGGGTAAAGAGGGACACCGATAAACTCATCTTT.

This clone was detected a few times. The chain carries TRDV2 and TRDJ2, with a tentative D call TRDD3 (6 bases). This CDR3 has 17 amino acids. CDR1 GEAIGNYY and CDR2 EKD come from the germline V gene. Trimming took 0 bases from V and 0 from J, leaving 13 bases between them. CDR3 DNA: TGTGCCTGTGACACCGTCGGGGATCCCGCTTTGACAGCACAACTCTTCTTT. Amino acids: CACDTVGDPALTAQLFF.

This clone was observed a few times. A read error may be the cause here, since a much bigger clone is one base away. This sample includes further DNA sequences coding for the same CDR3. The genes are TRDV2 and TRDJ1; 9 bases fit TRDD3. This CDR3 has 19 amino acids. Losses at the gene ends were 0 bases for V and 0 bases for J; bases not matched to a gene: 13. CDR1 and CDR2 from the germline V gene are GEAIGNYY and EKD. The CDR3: CACDTVEPGGYLYTDKLIF. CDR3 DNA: TGTGCCTGTGACACCGTTGAACCCGGGGGATACCTGTACACCGATAAACTCATCTTT.